Following are 11 T cell receptor beta chains from one sample sequenced in a study of T-cell memory formation after mild COVID-19. MiXCR, run by TCRdb on the 5' RACE reads, gives a single entry per CDR3 protein. Of hundreds of thousands of distinct CDR3 sequences in the sample, roughly 20% were seen once. Input material: PBMCs or a T cell subset sorted from them (not recorded which). Source of these receptors: an adult woman who had mild COVID-19 (a few samples of this study predate the infection). Cell type and time point are not known.

The rearrangement uses TRBV4-2 and TRBJ2-7; 9 bases are shared with TRBD2. CDR1 is LGHNA and CDR2 is YNFKEQ in the germline V gene. The ends lost 8 bases at V and 6 bases at J; junction bases unmatched: 8. This CDR3 region has 13 residues. The CDR3 loop is CASGIAGVREQYF. Here the CDR3 DNA reads TGTGCCAGCGGGATAGCGGGAGTACGCGAGCAGTACTTC.

This clonotype was recorded a few times. The J gene is TRBJ2-1, the V gene TRBV5-1; 14 nucleotides match TRBD2. V lost 4 bases to trimming and J lost 2 bases; unmatched junction nucleotides: 5. The CDR3 is 17 residues long. Looked up from germline, CDR1 is SGHRS and CDR2 is YFSETQ. CDR3 sequence: CASSPGLAGGTYNEQFF. DNA for the CDR3: TGCGCCAGCAGCCCCGGACTAGCGGGAGGAACCTACAATGAGCAGTTCTTC. The full variable domain, its missing parts supplied by reference TRBV5-1 and TRBJ2-1, is KAGVTQTPRYLIKTRGQQVTLSCSPISGHRSVSWYQQTPGQGLQFLFEYFSETQRNKGNFPGRFSGRQFSNSRSEMNVSTLELGDSALYLCASSPGLAGGTYNEQFFGPGTRLTVL.

This clonotype has just a few counts. This chain uses TRBV6-5 with TRBJ1-3; 8 bases map to TRBD1. Germline V gene data show CDR1 as MNHEY and CDR2 as SVGAGI. The CDR3 is 15 amino acids. V gave up 5 bases and J gave up 2 bases; unmatched junction bases: 5. The CDR3 reads CASSHRGVAGNTIYF. CDR3 in DNA: TGTGCCAGCAGTCACAGGGGGGTTGCTGGAAACACCATATATTTT.

This clonotype was picked up a small number of times. V is TRBV12-3 or TRBV12-4 and J is TRBJ2-1, with TRBD2 matching over 8 bases. CDR3 length: 14 residues. The V segment lost 3 bases and the J segment 6 bases; nucleotides outside the gene matches: 4. This CDR3 reads CASSLVSGSNEQFF. CDR3 sequence (DNA): TGTGCCAGCAGTTTGGTCAGCGGGAGCAATGAGCAGTTCTTC.

The chain recombines TRBV20-1 with TRBJ1-2; D gene ambiguous. V was shortened by 7 bases and J by 4 bases, with 7 bases between the two germline ends. Germline lookup yields CDR1 DFQATT and CDR2 SNEGSKA (reference sequence). The length of the CDR3 is 10 residues. This CDR3 reads CSVYSYGYTF. CDR3 bases: TGCAGTGTGTATAGCTATGGCTACACCTTC.

The CDR3, as DNA: TGTGCCAGCAGCGCGCGAGAGGGGGGTTGGGAGACCCAGTACTTC. Protein product: CASSAREGGWETQYF. V gene TRBV9 combines with J gene TRBJ2-5, with D tentatively TRBD1 or TRBD2 (6 bases each). V lost 3 bases and J lost 5, with 17 bases in between. The germline V gene encodes CDR1 SGDLS and CDR2 YYNGEE. The CDR3 is made up of 15 amino acids.

The chain has TRBV29-1 and TRBJ2-1; 9 nucleotides match TRBD2. The V gene's germline CDR1 is SQVTM and CDR2 ANQGSEA. Trimming at V came to 4 bases and at J to 11 bases, leaving 15 bases not matched to a gene. This CDR3 has 15 amino acids. CDR3 residues: CSVGGLGGGVLQQFF. The DNA for the CDR3 is TGCAGCGTTGGAGGGCTTGGCGGGGGGGTTTTGCAGCAGTTCTTC.

This clonotype has just a few counts. The J gene is TRBJ2-7, the V gene TRBV5-1; tentatively, D is TRBD1 (6 bases). V lost 4 bases, J lost 4 bases, and 18 bases lay in between. Germline CDR1 and CDR2: SGHRS and YFSETQ. This CDR3 is 15 amino acids long. The CDR3 here is CASSPSPGHPYEQYF. In DNA form, the CDR3 reads TGCGCCAGCAGCCCGTCCCCGGGACATCCTTACGAGCAGTACTTC.

Only a few counts were recorded for this clonotype. The rearrangement links TRBV20-1 to TRBJ2-1; 8 nucleotides align to TRBD2. V dropped 3 bases and J dropped 2; count of bases not matched to a gene: 12. The CDR3 extends over 17 amino acids. Germline V CDR1 and CDR2: DFQATT, SNEGSKA (reference sequence). The CDR3 sequence: CSASRGAGERTYNEQFF. CDR3 coding DNA: TGCAGTGCTAGCAGAGGAGCGGGGGAGAGGACCTACAATGAGCAGTTCTTC.

This clonotype appeared a few times. The gene calls are TRBV25-1 and TRBJ2-4; 10 bases are shared with TRBD1. After removal of 5 bases from V and 6 bases from J, the junction contained 4 bases not matched to a gene. Germline CDR1 and CDR2: MGHDK and SYGVNS. The CDR3 sequence is 14 residues long. This chain's CDR3 is CASSRRDRGNIQYF. The CDR3, as DNA: TGTGCCAGCAGTCGCCGGGACAGGGGAAACATTCAGTACTTC. Looking up the rest from reference TRBV25-1 and TRBJ2-4 gives the full variable domain: EADIYQTPRYLVIGTGKKITLECSQTMGHDKMYWYQQDPGMELHLIHYSYGVNSTEKGDLSSESTVSRIRTEHFPLTLESARPSHTSQYLCASSRRDRGNIQYFGAGTRLSVL.

This clonotype was observed a handful of times. This chain links TRBV7-3 with TRBJ2-1; maybe TRBD2 (6 bases). This CDR3 is built from 13 residues. Trimming shortened V by 2 bases and J by 9 bases, and 11 bases separated the two germline ends. Germline values: CDR1 SGHTA, CDR2 FQGTGA. CDR3: CASSLLSGVEQFF. For the CDR3, the DNA is TGTGCCAGCAGCTTACTATCGGGGGTTGAGCAGTTCTTC.